This T cell receptor (beta chain) stems from a study of T cells in Graves' hyperthyroidism and ophthalmopathy. CDR3 length: 15 residues. Germline CDR1 reads SGHAT; CDR2 reads FQNNGV. Trimming at V came to 0 bases and at J to 3 bases, leaving 5 bases not matched to a gene. There were TCR beta CDR3 regions amplified from RNA transcripts. The HTBI set primed first-round TCR CDR3 RT-PCR. TCRdb reprocessed the multiplex PCR reads with MiXCR, giving one entry per CDR3 protein. Here the sample spans a few hundred thousand distinct CDR3 sequences, about 14% being singletons. This clonotype was detected many times.

This clonotype was obtained from a woman in her 30s with Graves' ophthalmopathy. Sequencing input: blood. The chain links TRBV11-2 to TRBJ2-7; 7 bases map to TRBD2. The CDR3, as DNA: TGTGCCAGCAGCTTAGAAGCGGGGAGCGGCTACGAGCAGTACTTC. It encodes CASSLEAGSGYEQYF.